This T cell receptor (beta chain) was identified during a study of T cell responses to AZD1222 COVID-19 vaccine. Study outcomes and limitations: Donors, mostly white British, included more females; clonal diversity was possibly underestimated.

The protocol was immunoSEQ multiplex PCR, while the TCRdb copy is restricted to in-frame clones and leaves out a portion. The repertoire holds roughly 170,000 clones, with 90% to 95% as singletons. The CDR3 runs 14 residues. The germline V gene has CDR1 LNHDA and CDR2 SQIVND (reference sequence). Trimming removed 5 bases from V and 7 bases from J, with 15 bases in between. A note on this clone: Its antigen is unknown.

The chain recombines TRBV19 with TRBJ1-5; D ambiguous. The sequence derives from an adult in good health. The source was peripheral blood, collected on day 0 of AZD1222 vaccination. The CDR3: CASSQHLDAQPQHF. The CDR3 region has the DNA TGTGCCAGTAGTCAGCACCTAGATGCACAGCCCCAGCATTTT.